The present entry profiles one TCR beta chain with its context. The antigen remains unidentified. Within the sample, other DNA sequences also encode this same CDR3. This sample is drawn from a study of radiation and T cells in renal cell carcinoma. Overall study results and limits: From baseline, blood top tumor clonotypes peaked at 2 weeks post-radiation.

Time point indicated: blood 2 weeks post-SBRT. Treatment described: 15 Gy SBRT to primary tumor, nephrectomy 4 weeks later. The CDR3 covers 13 residues. Trimming pared 1 base from V and 5 bases from J, leaving 5 bases between. The germline V gene encodes CDR1 LNHDA and CDR2 SQIVND (reference sequence). The protocol was immunoSEQ multiplex PCR, while the TCRdb copy is restricted to in-frame clones and leaves out a portion. This table holds roughly 130,000 clones, more than 70% found once. The chain joins TRBV19 to TRBJ1-4, with D uncertain. The sequence was collected from a woman between 65 and 79 years old with renal cell carcinoma. The sample here was blood, taken from a patient whose treatment included radiotherapy and nephrectomy. CDR3 coding DNA: TGTGCCAGTAGTATAGTCACAAATGAAAAACTGTTTTTT. Its protein product is CASSIVTNEKLFF. Full variable domain (rest looked up from reference TRBV19 and TRBJ1-4): DGGITQSPKYLFRKEGQNVTLSCEQNLNHDAMYWYRQDPGQGLRLIYYSQIVNDFQKGDIAEGYSVSREKKESFPLTVTSAQKNPTAFYLCASSIVTNEKLFFGSGTQLSVL.